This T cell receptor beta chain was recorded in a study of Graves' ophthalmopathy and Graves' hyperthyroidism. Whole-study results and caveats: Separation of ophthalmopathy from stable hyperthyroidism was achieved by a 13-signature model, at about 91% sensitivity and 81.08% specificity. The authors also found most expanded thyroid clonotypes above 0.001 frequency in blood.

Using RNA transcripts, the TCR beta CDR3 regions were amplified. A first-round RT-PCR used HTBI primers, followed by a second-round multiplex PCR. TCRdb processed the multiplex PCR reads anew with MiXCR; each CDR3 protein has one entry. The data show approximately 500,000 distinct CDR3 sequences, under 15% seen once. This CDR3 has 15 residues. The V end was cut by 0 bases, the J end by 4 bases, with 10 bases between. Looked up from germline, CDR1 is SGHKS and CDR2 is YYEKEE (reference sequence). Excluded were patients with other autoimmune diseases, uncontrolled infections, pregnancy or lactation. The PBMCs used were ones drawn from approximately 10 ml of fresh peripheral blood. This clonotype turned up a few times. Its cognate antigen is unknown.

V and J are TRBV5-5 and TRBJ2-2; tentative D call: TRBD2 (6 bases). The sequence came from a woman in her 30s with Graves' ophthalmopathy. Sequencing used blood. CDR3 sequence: CASSLALASTGELFF. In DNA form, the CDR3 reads TGTGCCAGCAGCTTGGCACTAGCAAGCACCGGGGAGCTGTTTTTT.